Sequencing of this TCR beta chain was carried out in a study of shared T cell receptors in the human thymus. The CDR3 runs 14 residues. Looked up from germline, CDR1 is MGHDK and CDR2 is SYGVNS. V was clipped by 8 bases and J by 7 bases; unmatched bases: 9. This table comes from immunoSEQ multiplex PCR, and its TCRdb copy is limited to in-frame clones, with some not included. Of hundreds of thousands of clones listed, 70% to 90% were seen once; the top ten hold about 0.011%. These data also formed part of another study, on human thymus T cells. That source reports: Having surgery to correct congenital heart defects, healthy Finnish infants acted as the donors. Thymic resections from corrective heart surgery supplied the tissue. Unrelated individuals reportedly shared highly overlapping thymic TCR repertoires.

The source of this sequence is a girl in the first two years of life with a congenital heart defect. The chain is built from TRBV25-1 and TRBJ1-5; 9 bases are shared with TRBD1. The sample was thymocytes. CDR3 amino acids: CASPGGDRDQPQHF. In DNA, the CDR3 is TGTGCCAGCCCGGGGGGGGACAGGGACCAGCCCCAGCATTTT.